One and the same sample provided the 14 T cell receptor beta chains below, sequenced in a study of T cells in Graves' hyperthyroidism and ophthalmopathy. Authors of the study amplified TCR beta CDR3 regions from RNA transcripts. HTBI primers were used for first-round RT-PCR of the TCR CDR3. TCRdb re-derived calls from the multiplex PCR reads in MiXCR, one entry per CDR3 protein. Of around 690,000 distinct CDR3 sequences listed, approximately 15% are singletons. The sample consisted of blood. The receptor set was obtained from a man aged 45-65 years with Graves' hyperthyroidism.

This chain links TRBV15 with TRBJ1-2; D not resolved. The germline gives CDR1 LNHNV, CDR2 YYDKDF (reference sequence). V lost 3 bases and J lost 5, with 22 bases in between. This CDR3 is built from 17 residues. The CDR3 region has the DNA TGTGCCACCAGCAGTGTCCTTGGACGGCGAATCCGATATGGCTACACCTTC. This codes for CATSSVLGRRIRYGYTF.

In its sample, this clonotype was seen a few times. This may be a read error: a much more frequent sequence differs by one nucleotide. The V call is TRBV12-3 or TRBV12-4, the J call TRBJ2-1; perhaps TRBD2 as D (5 bases). This CDR3 has 16 amino acids. CDR3 DNA sequence: TGTGCCAGCAGTCTCCCCTCACTAGGCCCCTTGAATGAGCAGTCCTTC. Its protein is CASSLPSLGPLNEQSF.

The chain recombines TRBV5-1 with TRBJ1-4; D perhaps matches TRBD1 (5 bases). V shed 4 bases and J shed 8 bases, with 21 bases lying between them. The CDR3 has 16 amino acids. Germline V gene data show CDR1 as SGHRS and CDR2 as YFSETQ. This chain's CDR3 is CASSLSGALGSEKLFF. CDR3 sequence (DNA): TGCGCCAGCAGCCTATCCGGGGCTCTCGGATCGGAAAAACTGTTTTTT.

The J gene is TRBJ1-2, the V gene TRBV3-1; no firm D call. Per germline, CDR1 LGHDT and CDR2 YNNKEL (reference sequence). V lost 1 base and J 7 bases, leaving 16 bases between the germline ends. The CDR3 is 15 amino acids. The CDR3 DNA follows: TGTGCCAGCAGCCAAGCCGCGGGTGGACCTGGTGGCTACACCTTC. This encodes CASSQAAGGPGGYTF.

The CDR3 DNA follows: TGTGCCAGCAGTTTAAGGGGGCTGGGCAATCAGCCCCAGCATTTT. The encoded protein is CASSLRGLGNQPQHF. V and J are TRBV27 and TRBJ1-5; 7 bases align to TRBD1. Germline CDR1 reads MNHEY; CDR2 reads SMNVEV (reference sequence). The J segment lost 2 bases and the V segment lost 2 bases, leaving 3 bases of the junction unmatched. The CDR3 is made up of 15 amino acids.

There are many counts of this clonotype. The chain joins TRBV10-3 to TRBJ2-5; the match to TRBD2 covers 9 bases. J was trimmed by 5 bases and V by 0 bases; bases with no gene match: 7. Germline-derived CDR1 and CDR2 are ENHRY and SYGVKD. This CDR3 contains 16 residues. The CDR3 region is CAISESSLAGRETQYF. The DNA for the CDR3 is TGTGCCATCAGTGAGTCGTCGCTAGCGGGAAGGGAGACCCAGTACTTC.

This clonotype was seen a few times. V gene TRBV2 combines with J gene TRBJ1-2; D unclear. Germline values: CDR1 SNHLY, CDR2 FYNNEI. Trimming removed 3 bases at V and 4 bases at J, with 15 bases between. CDR3 length: 15 residues. CDR3 in DNA: TGTGCCAGCAGTGAGTCAACAGTGTCAGTCTATGGCTACACCTTC. Residues: CASSESTVSVYGYTF.

This clonotype showed up many times. This rearrangement joins TRBV6-2 or TRBV6-3 to TRBJ1-1, with 8 bases identical to TRBD1. The germline gives CDR1 MNHEY, CDR2 SVGEGT. Trimming at V came to 2 bases and at J to 5 bases, leaving 10 bases not matched to a gene. CDR3 length: 16 amino acids. The CDR3 DNA reads TGTGCCAGCAGTTACCCTCAGGGGGCCACGAGTACTGAAGCTTTCTTT. This gives the protein CASSYPQGATSTEAFF.

This clonotype was detected a few times. At one end, the junction sequence differs from germline, possibly due to a read error. The V gene is TRBV7-7, the J gene TRBJ2-5; 7 bases agree with TRBD2. Per the germline V gene, CDR1 is SSHAT and CDR2 is FNYEAQ (reference sequence). The CDR3 has 14 residues. CDR3 sequence reads: CASRDGGSSETQYF. The CDR3 DNA is TGTGCTAGCAGGGACGGGGGGTCATCGGAGACCCAGTACTTC.

In this sample, this clonotype turned up many times. The V and J genes are TRBV20-1 and TRBJ2-7; D may be TRBD1 (5 bases). The CDR3 consists of 14 residues. Germline assignment: CDR1 DFQATT and CDR2 SNEGSKA (reference sequence). The ends were cut back, 1 base at V and 0 bases at J, with 10 bases in the middle. CDR3 sequence: CSARGGRLSYEQYF. The CDR3 DNA follows: TGCAGTGCTAGAGGGGGCAGACTCTCCTACGAGCAGTACTTC.

V and J are TRBV3-1 and TRBJ2-1; tentatively, D is TRBD2 (6 bases). The V gene's germline CDR1 is LGHDT and CDR2 YNNKEL (reference sequence). This CDR3 comprises 16 residues. The ends were cut back, 0 bases at V and 8 bases at J, with 17 bases in the middle. The CDR3: CASSQDRGSLLDEQFF. The CDR3 DNA sequence: TGTGCCAGCAGCCAAGATCGGGGGTCCCTTTTGGATGAGCAGTTCTTC.

This clonotype was observed a handful of times. J is TRBJ2-1 and V is TRBV19; 9 nucleotides match TRBD2. After removal of 4 bases from V and 2 bases from J, the junction contained 6 bases not matched to a gene. CDR1 is LNHDA, CDR2 SQIVND, per germline (reference sequence). The CDR3 consists of 16 residues. The CDR3 reads CASSRTSESPYNEQFF. Here the CDR3 DNA reads TGTGCCAGTAGTAGGACTAGCGAGAGTCCCTACAATGAGCAGTTCTTC. Supplemented by reference TRBV19 and TRBJ2-1, the full variable domain reads DGGITQSPKYLFRKEGQNVTLSCEQNLNHDAMYWYRQDPGQGLRLIYYSQIVNDFQKGDIAEGYSVSREKKESFPLTVTSAQKNPTAFYLCASSRTSESPYNEQFFGPGTRLTVL.

This clonotype showed up many times. The chain joins TRBV9 to TRBJ2-1; tentatively, D is TRBD1 (6 bases). The CDR3 runs to 15 residues. The germline CDR1 and CDR2 sequences are SGDLS and YYNGEE. V was pared by 0 bases and J by 4 bases, with 11 bases between. The CDR3 is CASSVVGTPYNEQFF. Here the CDR3 DNA reads TGTGCCAGCAGCGTAGTGGGGACACCATACAATGAGCAGTTCTTC.

This clonotype appeared many times. The V gene is TRBV7-8, the J gene TRBJ2-1; D is unresolved. This CDR3 is built from 14 residues. CDR1 SGHVS and CDR2 FQNEAQ come from the germline V gene. Trimming stripped 0 bases from V and 6 bases from J, with 9 bases between. The CDR3 DNA sequence: TGTGCCAGCAGCTTAGCGATAGTGCTCAATGAGCAGTTCTTC. Translating gives CASSLAIVLNEQFF.